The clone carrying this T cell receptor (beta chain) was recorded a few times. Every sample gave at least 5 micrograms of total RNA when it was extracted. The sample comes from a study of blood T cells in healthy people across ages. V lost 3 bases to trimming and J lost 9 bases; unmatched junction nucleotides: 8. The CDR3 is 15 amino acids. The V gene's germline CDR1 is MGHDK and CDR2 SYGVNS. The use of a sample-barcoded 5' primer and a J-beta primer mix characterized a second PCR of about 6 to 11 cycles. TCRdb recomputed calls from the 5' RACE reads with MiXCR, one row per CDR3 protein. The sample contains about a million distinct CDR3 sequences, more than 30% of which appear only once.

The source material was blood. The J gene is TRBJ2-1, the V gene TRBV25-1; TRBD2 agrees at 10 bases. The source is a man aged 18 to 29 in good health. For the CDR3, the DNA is TGTGCCAGCAGTGAGCTAGCGGGGGAGATTAGTGAGCAGTTCTTC. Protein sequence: CASSELAGEISEQFF.